The table lists the clone carrying this TCR beta chain with many counts. As yet, its antigen is unknown. These data belong to a study of T cells in Graves' hyperthyroidism and ophthalmopathy. General study results and limits: Most thyroid clonotypes with frequency above 0.001 were detected in blood. A 13 V-J model separated ophthalmopathy from stable hyperthyroidism.

RNA transcripts yielded amplified TCR beta CDR3 regions. HTBI primers were the set used in a first-round RT-PCR of the TCR CDR3. MiXCR was run by TCRdb on the multiplex PCR reads, yielding one entry per CDR3 protein. Here the sample spans 500,000 to 650,000 distinct CDR3 sequences, roughly 14% being singletons. For ophthalmopathy patients, the Clinical Activity Score was at least 3 and the NOSPECS grade at least 4; duration was under 3 months. Lactation, pregnancy, other autoimmune disease or uncontrolled infection led to exclusion of patients. CDR3 size: 13 residues. Trimming cost V 5 bases and J 7 bases; bases outside gene matches: 5. The germline V gene encodes CDR1 SGHTA and CDR2 FQGTGA.

The J gene is TRBJ1-2, the V gene TRBV7-3, with 9 bases that match TRBD1. This TCR was sampled from a woman aged 50 to 60 with Graves' ophthalmopathy. The sequenced material came from blood. The DNA for the CDR3 is TGTGCCAGCAGCACAACAGGGGGCAGTGGCTACACCTTC. Its protein product is CASSTTGGSGYTF.